This T cell receptor (beta chain) was captured by sequencing in a study of cytomegalovirus exposure and HLA in healthy donors. Profiling relied on immunoSEQ multiplex PCR, and the TCRdb table lists in-frame clones only, not all of them. Here the sample spans around 350,000 clones, 86% being singletons. Germline V gene sequence: CDR1 MNHNS, CDR2 SASEGT. The CDR3 loop spans 13 amino acids. V gave up 5 bases and J gave up 8 bases; unmatched junction bases: 3. This clone was observed a single time. Its antigen is still unknown. Study observations and caveats: Altogether, about 160 TCR beta chains were recorded as cytomegalovirus-associated. Despite most TCR sequences being rare, some public TCRs occurred in many donors.

This receptor was obtained from a woman under 30 in good health and CMV-seronegative. Specimen: PBMCs. This sequence joins TRBV6-1 and TRBJ1-5, with 10 bases lining up with TRBD1. CDR3 nucleotides: TGTGCCAGCAGTTATGGACAGGGGGAGCCCCAGCATTTT. It yields the protein CASSYGQGEPQHF.